Below, 3 T cell receptor beta chains from the same sample are listed, as sequenced in a study of cytomegalovirus exposure and HLA in healthy donors. 60 Vbeta and 13 Jbeta primers were used in PCR. Clones were read by immunoSEQ multiplex PCR, and TCRdb kept only the in-frame ones, dropping some. The sample contains about 140,000 clones, over 75% of which appear only once. The sample was PBMCs. The receptors originated from a woman in her forties in good health and CMV-seronegative.

The chain links TRBV29-1 to TRBJ1-2, with D maybe TRBD1 (5 bases). V dropped 7 bases and J dropped 6 bases, with 12 bases sitting between them. CDR1 is SQVTM, CDR2 ANQGSEA, per germline. The CDR3 length is 11 residues. The CDR3 protein is CSAQGGNGYTF. The CDR3 nucleotides read TGCAGCGCTCAGGGCGGGAATGGCTACACCTTC. Supplemented by reference TRBV29-1 and TRBJ1-2, the full variable domain reads SAVISQKPSRDICQRGTSLTIQCQVDSQVTMMFWYRQQPGQSLTLIATANQGSEATYESGFVIDKFPISRPNLTFSTLTVSNMSPEDSSIYLCSAQGGNGYTFGSGTRLTVV.

The chain is built from TRBV27 and TRBJ2-7; 8 positions agree with TRBD2. The CDR3 consists of 14 residues. Germline V CDR1 and CDR2: MNHEY, SMNVEV (reference sequence). With 5 bases clipped from V and 2 bases from J, the junction kept 5 bases outside the gene matches. The CDR3 is CASSKGTSTYEQYF. The CDR3 nucleotides are TGTGCCAGCAGTAAAGGGACTAGTACCTACGAGCAGTACTTC.

The CDR3 is CASSFSTGPEAFF. CDR3 DNA: TGTGCCAGCAGCTTTAGTACAGGCCCTGAAGCTTTCTTT. This chain joins TRBV7-9 and TRBJ1-1; possibly TRBD1 for D (5 bases). Per the germline V gene, CDR1 is SEHNR and CDR2 is FQNEAQ (reference sequence). Trimming stripped 3 bases from V and 6 bases from J, with 11 bases between. This CDR3 contains 13 residues.